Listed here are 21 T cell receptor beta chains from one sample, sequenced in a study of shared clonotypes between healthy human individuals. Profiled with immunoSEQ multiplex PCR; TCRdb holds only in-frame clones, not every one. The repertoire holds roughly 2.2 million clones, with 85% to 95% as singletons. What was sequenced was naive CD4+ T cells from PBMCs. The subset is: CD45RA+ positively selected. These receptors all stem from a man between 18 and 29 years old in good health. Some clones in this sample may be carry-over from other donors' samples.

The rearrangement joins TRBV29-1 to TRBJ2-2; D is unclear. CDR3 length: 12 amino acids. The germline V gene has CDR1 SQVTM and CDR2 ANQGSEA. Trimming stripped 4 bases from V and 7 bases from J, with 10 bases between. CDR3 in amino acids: CSVVWGYGELFF. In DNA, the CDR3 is TGCAGCGTTGTCTGGGGATACGGGGAGCTGTTTTTT.

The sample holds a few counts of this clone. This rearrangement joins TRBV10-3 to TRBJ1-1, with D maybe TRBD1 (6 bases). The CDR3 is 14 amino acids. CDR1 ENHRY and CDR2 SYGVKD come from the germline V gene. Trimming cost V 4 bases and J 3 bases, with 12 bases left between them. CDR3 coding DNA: TGTGCCATCAGTGTTCAGGGGTCGGACACTGAAGCTTTCTTT. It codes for CAISVQGSDTEAFF.

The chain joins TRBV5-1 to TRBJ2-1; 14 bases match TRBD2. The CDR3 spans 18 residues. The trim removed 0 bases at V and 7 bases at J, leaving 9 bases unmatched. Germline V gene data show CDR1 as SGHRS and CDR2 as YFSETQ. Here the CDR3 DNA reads TGCGCCAGCAGCTTGGGGACTAGCGGGAGGACTTCGCTGAATGAGCAGTTCTTC. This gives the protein CASSLGTSGRTSLNEQFF.

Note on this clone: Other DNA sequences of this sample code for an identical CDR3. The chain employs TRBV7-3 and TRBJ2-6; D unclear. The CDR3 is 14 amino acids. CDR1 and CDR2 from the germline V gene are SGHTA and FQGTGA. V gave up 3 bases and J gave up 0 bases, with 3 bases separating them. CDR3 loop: CASSFGSGANVLTF. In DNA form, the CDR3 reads TGTGCCAGCAGCTTTGGCTCTGGGGCCAACGTCCTGACTTTC.

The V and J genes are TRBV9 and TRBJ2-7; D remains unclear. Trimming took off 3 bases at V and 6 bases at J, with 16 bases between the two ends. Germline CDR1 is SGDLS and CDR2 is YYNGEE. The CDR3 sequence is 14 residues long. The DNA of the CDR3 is TGTGCCAGCAGCGCCCGAACGGGTCTAACCGAGCAGTACTTC. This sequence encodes CASSARTGLTEQYF.

CDR3 sequence: CASSQSCAGNEQFF. The CDR3 DNA reads as TGCGCCAGCAGTCAATCGTGCGCGGGCAATGAGCAGTTCTTC. The genes are TRBV23-1 and TRBJ2-1; the D gene is possibly TRBD2 (5 bases). TRBV23-1 is an ORF; its function is uncertain. This CDR3 spans 14 amino acids. V dropped 0 bases and J dropped 6 bases, with 9 bases sitting between them.

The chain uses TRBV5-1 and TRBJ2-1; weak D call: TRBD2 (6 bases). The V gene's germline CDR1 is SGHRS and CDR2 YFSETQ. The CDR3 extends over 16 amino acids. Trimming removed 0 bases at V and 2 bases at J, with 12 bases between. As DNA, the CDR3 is TGCGCCAGCAGCTTGGCGGGGGACGCAACCTACAATGAGCAGTTCTTC. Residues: CASSLAGDATYNEQFF.

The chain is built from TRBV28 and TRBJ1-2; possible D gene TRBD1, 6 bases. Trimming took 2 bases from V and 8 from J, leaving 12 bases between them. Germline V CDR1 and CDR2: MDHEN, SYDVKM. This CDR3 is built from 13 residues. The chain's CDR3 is CASSLGDKSGYTF. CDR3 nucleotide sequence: TGTGCCAGCAGTTTAGGGGACAAATCCGGCTACACCTTC.

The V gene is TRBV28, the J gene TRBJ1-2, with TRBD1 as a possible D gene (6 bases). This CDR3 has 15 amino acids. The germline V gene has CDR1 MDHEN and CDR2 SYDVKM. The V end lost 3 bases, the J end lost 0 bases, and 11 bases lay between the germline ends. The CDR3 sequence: CASSFSGTTNYGYTF. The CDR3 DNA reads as TGTGCCAGCAGTTTCTCGGGGACAACTAACTATGGCTACACCTTC.

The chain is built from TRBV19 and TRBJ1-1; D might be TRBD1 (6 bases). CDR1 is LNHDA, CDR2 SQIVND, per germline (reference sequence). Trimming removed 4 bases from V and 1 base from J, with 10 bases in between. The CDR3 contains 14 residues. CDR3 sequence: CASSNRGQNTEAFF. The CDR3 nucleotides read TGTGCCAGTAGTAACCGGGGGCAGAACACTGAAGCTTTCTTT.

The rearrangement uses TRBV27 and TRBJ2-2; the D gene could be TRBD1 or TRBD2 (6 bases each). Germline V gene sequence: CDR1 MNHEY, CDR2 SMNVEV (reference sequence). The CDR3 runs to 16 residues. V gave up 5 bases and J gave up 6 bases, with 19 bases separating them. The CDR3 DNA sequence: TGTGCCAGCAGTCCCTGGAGGGGGGTGGACCCCGGGGAGCTGTTTTTT. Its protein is CASSPWRGVDPGELFF.

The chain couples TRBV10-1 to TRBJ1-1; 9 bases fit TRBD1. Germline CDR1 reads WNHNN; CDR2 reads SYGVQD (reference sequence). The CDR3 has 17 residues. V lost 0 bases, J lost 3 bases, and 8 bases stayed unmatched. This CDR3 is CASSESPGQGGHTEAFF. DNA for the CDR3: TGCGCCAGCAGTGAGTCCCCGGGACAGGGTGGGCACACTGAAGCTTTCTTT.

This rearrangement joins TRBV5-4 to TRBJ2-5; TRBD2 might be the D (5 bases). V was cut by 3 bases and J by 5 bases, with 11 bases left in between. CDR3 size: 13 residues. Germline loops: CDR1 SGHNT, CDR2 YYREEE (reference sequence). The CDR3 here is CASSYSPGETQYF. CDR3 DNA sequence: TGTGCCAGCAGCTATAGCCCGGGGGAGACCCAGTACTTC. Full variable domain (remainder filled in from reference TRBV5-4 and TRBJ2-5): ETGVTQSPTHLIKTRGQQVTLRCSSQSGHNTVSWYQQALGQGPQFIFQYYREEENGRGNFPPRFSGLQFPNYSSELNVNALELDDSALYLCASSYSPGETQYFGPGTRLLVL.

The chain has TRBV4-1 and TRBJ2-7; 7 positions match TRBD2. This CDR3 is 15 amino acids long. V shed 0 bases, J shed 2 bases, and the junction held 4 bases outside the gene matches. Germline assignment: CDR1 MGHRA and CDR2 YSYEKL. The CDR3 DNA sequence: TGCGCCAGCAGCCAAGACCCTAGCGGACCCTACGAGCAGTACTTC. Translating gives CASSQDPSGPYEQYF.

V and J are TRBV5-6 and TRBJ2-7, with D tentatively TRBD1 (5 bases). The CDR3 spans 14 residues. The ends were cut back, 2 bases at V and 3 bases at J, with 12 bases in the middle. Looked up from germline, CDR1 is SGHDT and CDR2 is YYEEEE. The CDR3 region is CASSFLQAFYEQYF. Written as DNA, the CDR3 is TGTGCCAGCAGCTTCCTACAGGCTTTCTACGAGCAGTACTTC.

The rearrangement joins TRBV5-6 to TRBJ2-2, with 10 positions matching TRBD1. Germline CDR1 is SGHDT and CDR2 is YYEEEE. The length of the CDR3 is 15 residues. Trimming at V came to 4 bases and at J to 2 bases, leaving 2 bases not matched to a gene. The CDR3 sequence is CASSRDRGNTGELFF. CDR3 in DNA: TGTGCCAGCAGCCGGGACAGGGGAAACACCGGGGAGCTGTTTTTT.

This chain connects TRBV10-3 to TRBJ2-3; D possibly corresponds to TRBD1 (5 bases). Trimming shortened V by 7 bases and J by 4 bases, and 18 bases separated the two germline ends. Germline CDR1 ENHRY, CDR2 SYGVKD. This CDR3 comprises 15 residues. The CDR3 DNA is TGTGCCATCACCGCTGAAGGGGCTGCGGCAGATACGCAGTATTTT. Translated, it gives CAITAEGAAADTQYF.

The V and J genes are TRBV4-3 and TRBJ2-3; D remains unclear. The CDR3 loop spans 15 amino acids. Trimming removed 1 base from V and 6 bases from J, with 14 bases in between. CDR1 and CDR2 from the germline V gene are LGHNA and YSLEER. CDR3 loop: CASSQGRPTRDTQYF. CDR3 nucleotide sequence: TGCGCCAGCAGCCAAGGACGACCGACGAGGGATACGCAGTATTTT.

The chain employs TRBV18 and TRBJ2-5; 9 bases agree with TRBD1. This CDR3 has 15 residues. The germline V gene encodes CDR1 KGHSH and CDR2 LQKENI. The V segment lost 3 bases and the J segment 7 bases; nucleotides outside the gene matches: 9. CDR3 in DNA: TGTGCCAGCTCACCGACGGGACAGGGTAACGGGACCCAGTACTTC. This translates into CASSPTGQGNGTQYF.

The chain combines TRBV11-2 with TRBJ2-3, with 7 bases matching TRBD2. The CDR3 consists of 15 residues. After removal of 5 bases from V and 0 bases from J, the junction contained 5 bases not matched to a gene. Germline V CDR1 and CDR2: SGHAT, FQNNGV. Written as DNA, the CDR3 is TGTGCCAGCAGCCCTAGCGGACCTAGCACAGATACGCAGTATTTT. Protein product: CASSPSGPSTDTQYF.

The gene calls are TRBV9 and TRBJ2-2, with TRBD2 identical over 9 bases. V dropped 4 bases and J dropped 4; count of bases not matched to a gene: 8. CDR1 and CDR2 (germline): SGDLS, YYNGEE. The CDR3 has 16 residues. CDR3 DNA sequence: TGTGCCAGCAGCTTTGGGACTAGCAGGACCACCGGGGAGCTGTTTTTT. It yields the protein CASSFGTSRTTGELFF.